What follows are 10 T cell receptor beta chains derived from one specimen sequenced in a study of vaccination effects on CD4 cells after COVID-19. Assay used: immunoSEQ multiplex PCR; TCRdb lists only in-frame clones, some missing. The sample lists fewer than 85,000 clones, under 80% occurring once. Sequencing in the ViraFEST assay came after antigen-specific CD4+ T cells had been expanded with viral peptide pools, which were used to stimulate PBMC. Culture proceeded for 9 to 11 days, and CD4+ T cells were then isolated. Subjects were given two BNT162b2 or mRNA-1273 vaccine doses. These TCRs' antigens remain unknown. The source material was CD4+ T cells from PBMCs cultured with HCoV-OC43 spike peptides, sampled after COVID-19 vaccination. The subset was: HCoV-OC43 spike overlapping peptide pool stimulation. The receptors come from a human donor who received a COVID-19 vaccine.

This clone came up a few times. The chain combines TRBV18 with TRBJ1-6, with 7 bases matching TRBD1. CDR1 is KGHSH and CDR2 is LQKENI in the germline V gene. The CDR3 is made up of 15 amino acids. V trimming: 4 bases; J trimming: 1 base; junction bases outside the gene matches: 1. The chain's CDR3 is CASSLGQSYNSPLHF. DNA for the CDR3: TGTGCCAGCTCACTGGGACAGTCCTATAATTCACCCCTCCACTTT.

V usage is TRBV6-1 and J usage is TRBJ1-2; possibly TRBD1 for D (5 bases). Between the trimmed V and J ends, which lost 1 base and 0 bases, there was a span of 9 bases. The CDR3 contains 15 residues. Germline V CDR1 and CDR2: MNHNS, SASEGT. In DNA form, the CDR3 reads TGTGCCAGCAGTGAAGTGGGGACGGCTAACTATGGCTACACCTTC. Its protein is CASSEVGTANYGYTF.

The chain is built from TRBV5-1 and TRBJ2-3; 8 bases map to TRBD2. Trimming took 7 bases from V and 0 from J; bases not matched to a gene: 7. This CDR3 has 15 residues. Germline CDR1 SGHRS, CDR2 YFSETQ. The CDR3 spells CASRAGGASTDTQYF. CDR3 bases: TGCGCCAGCCGGGCGGGGGGCGCAAGCACAGATACGCAGTATTTT.

V and J are TRBV24-1 and TRBJ1-5; TRBD1 aligns across 8 bases. The CDR3 has 18 residues. J gave up 0 bases and V 5 bases, and 11 bases lay outside the gene matches. CDR1 and CDR2 from the germline V gene are KGHDR and SFDVKD. CDR3 loop: CATSGTGKGAYSNQPQHF. CDR3 DNA: TGTGCCACCAGTGGGACAGGGAAGGGGGCCTATAGCAATCAGCCCCAGCATTTT.

The rearrangement links TRBV29-1 to TRBJ2-1; D is perhaps TRBD1 (5 bases). Trimming took off 8 bases at V and 0 bases at J, with 11 bases between the two ends. This CDR3 has 13 residues. The germline CDR1 and CDR2 sequences are SQVTM and ANQGSEA. DNA of the CDR3: TGCAGCTCCCTGACAGACTCCTACAATGAGCAGTTCTTC. Its protein is CSSLTDSYNEQFF.

The chain uses TRBV19 and TRBJ2-5; 9 bases are shared with TRBD2. Germline V CDR1 and CDR2: LNHDA, SQIVND (reference sequence). The CDR3 spans 16 residues. J gave up 5 bases and V 5 bases, and 12 bases lay outside the gene matches. Here the CDR3 reads CASSAPRSGGGETQYF. The CDR3 coding sequence is TGTGCCAGTAGTGCTCCTCGTAGCGGGGGCGGTGAGACCCAGTACTTC.

This chain connects TRBV7-2 to TRBJ2-2; D is perhaps TRBD2 (5 bases). Trimming removed 5 bases from V and 6 bases from J, with 22 bases in between. The CDR3 is 17 residues long. Germline loops: CDR1 SGHTA, CDR2 FQGNSA. The CDR3 sequence is CASSPLWWEKRSGELFF. For the CDR3, the DNA is TGTGCCAGCAGCCCTCTTTGGTGGGAGAAGAGGTCCGGGGAGCTGTTTTTT.

V is TRBV30 and J is TRBJ2-5; no reliable D call. The germline CDR1 and CDR2 sequences are GTSNPN and SVGIG (reference sequence). Trimming pared 3 bases from V and 5 bases from J, leaving 16 bases between. This CDR3 is 14 amino acids long. CDR3 DNA sequence: TGTGCCTGGAGCCCTCGTGGTGCACTTGAGACCCAGTACTTC. It translates to CAWSPRGALETQYF.

The rearrangement links TRBV20-1 to TRBJ2-5; 8 bases line up with TRBD2. This CDR3 comprises 11 residues. V lost 3 bases and J lost 10; bases outside the gene matches: 4. Per the germline V gene, CDR1 is DFQATT and CDR2 is SNEGSKA (reference sequence). In DNA, the CDR3 is TGCAGTGCTAGGGGACTAGAAGACCAGTACTTC. Its translation is CSARGLEDQYF.

The chain has TRBV19 and TRBJ2-1; D might be TRBD1 or TRBD2, each matching 5 bases. Germline lookup yields CDR1 LNHDA and CDR2 SQIVND (reference sequence). V was shortened by 4 bases and J by 0 bases, with 16 bases between the two germline ends. This CDR3 comprises 17 residues. CDR3 coding DNA: TGTGCCAGTAGTACCCGAGGGGTCCATAGCTCCTACAATGAGCAGTTCTTC. Translation: CASSTRGVHSSYNEQFF.